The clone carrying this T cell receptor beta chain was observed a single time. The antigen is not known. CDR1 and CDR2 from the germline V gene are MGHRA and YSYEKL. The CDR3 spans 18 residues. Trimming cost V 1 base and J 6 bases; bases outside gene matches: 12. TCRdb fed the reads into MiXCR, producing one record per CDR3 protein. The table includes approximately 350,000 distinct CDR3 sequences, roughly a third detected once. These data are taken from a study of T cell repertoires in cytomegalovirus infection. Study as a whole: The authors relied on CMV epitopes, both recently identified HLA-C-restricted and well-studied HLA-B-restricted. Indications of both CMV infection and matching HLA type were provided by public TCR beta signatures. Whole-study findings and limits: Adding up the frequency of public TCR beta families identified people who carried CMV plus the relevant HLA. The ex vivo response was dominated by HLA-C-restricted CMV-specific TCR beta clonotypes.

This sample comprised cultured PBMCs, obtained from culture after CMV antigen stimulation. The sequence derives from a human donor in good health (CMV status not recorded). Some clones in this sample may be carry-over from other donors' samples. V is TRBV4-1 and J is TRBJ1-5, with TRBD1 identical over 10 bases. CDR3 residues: CASSQAPDRGLGIQPQHF. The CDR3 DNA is TGCGCCAGCAGCCAAGCCCCGGACAGGGGGTTGGGTATTCAGCCCCAGCATTTT.